In this sample, the clone carrying this TCR beta chain turned up many times. Its target is unknown. This entry belongs to a study of blood T cells in healthy people across ages. Findings and limits, study-wide: Percentage of naive T cells showed a strong correlation with TCR beta diversity. The lack of PBMC sorting stopped any conclusive naive versus antigen-experienced comparison.

Each sample had at least 6.5 million PBMCs isolated. With a J-beta primer mix and a sample-barcoded 5' primer, a second PCR ran about 6 to 11 cycles. Per-sample output comprised a minimum of 2.5 million paired-end reads containing CDR3. MiXCR was run by TCRdb on the 5' RACE reads, yielding one entry per CDR3 protein. The sample contains roughly 1,700,000 distinct CDR3 sequences, 28% of which appear only once. From germline, CDR1 is DFQATT and CDR2 SNEGSKA (reference sequence). CDR3 length equals 13 residues. V was pared by 3 bases and J by 4 bases, with 10 bases between. The chain links TRBV20-1 to TRBJ1-5, with D unresolved. The sequenced sample was blood. The sequence came from a woman in her thirties in good health. CDR3 protein: CSARPDLNQPQHF. The DNA of the CDR3 is TGCAGTGCTAGGCCGGACCTTAATCAGCCCCAGCATTTT.